A selection of T cell receptor beta chains follows, all from one sample in a study of human T cells and chemical hapten exposure. MiXCR, applied by TCRdb to the RACE reads, yields one record per CDR3 protein. The table includes under 400,000 distinct CDR3 sequences, less than 6.5% detected once. The specimen comprised whole blood, sampled in connection with sensitization to the hapten diphenylcyclopropenone (DPC). The receptors were gathered from a woman between 45 and 60 years old with alopecia areata. Some clones in this sample may be carry-over from other donors' samples. The CDR3 runs from the conserved cysteine through the conserved F or W. Fields, in order: CDR3 DNA, CDR3 protein, V gene, J gene, D gene, clone size. A D gene is named only where the DNA matches it firmly. Not every row has a clone size; where given, it reads once, few, many or a size class.

TGTGCCAGCAGCGCCGCGGAGGACAGGGCGGTTCGAACAGCCAAAAACATTCAGTACTTC	CASSAAEDRAVRTAKNIQYF	TRBV7-2	TRBJ2-4	TRBD1	few
TGTGCCAGCAGTTCCTCAATGTCCGGGGGACTAGCGGGAAGCACAGATACGCAGTATTTT	CASSSSMSGGLAGSTDTQYF	TRBV13	TRBJ2-3	TRBD2	many
TGCGCCAGCAGTGAGTTACAGGGGCCCAACAATGAGCAGTTCTTC	CASSELQGPNNEQFF	TRBV10-2	TRBJ2-1	TRBD1	NA
TGTGCCAGCAGCTTCGGGGGGGCCAAAGATACGCAGTATTTT	CASSFGGAKDTQYF	TRBV7-2	TRBJ2-3	TRBD2	many
TGTGCCAGCTCACCACCGAGGGGATCCTCTGGAAACACCATATATTTT	CASSPPRGSSGNTIYF	TRBV18	TRBJ1-3	NA	NA
TGTGCCAGCAGTGTGATAGGGGGCTGGTCCTACAATGAGCAGTTCTTC	CASSVIGGWSYNEQFF	TRBV14	TRBJ2-1	TRBD1	many
TGTGCCAGCAGCTTACTTGTGAGCGGATATTACAATGAGCAGTTCTTC	CASSLLVSGYYNEQFF	TRBV7-8	TRBJ2-1	NA	many
TGTGCTAGTGGTGAGGGGTTCGTGACAGATACGCAGTATTTT	CASGEGFVTDTQYF	TRBV12-5	TRBJ2-3	NA	many
TGCGCCAGCATGCTAGCGGGGGAAAGCACAGATACGCAGTATTTT	CASMLAGESTDTQYF	TRBV5-1	TRBJ2-3	TRBD2	many
TGTGCCAGCTCACCACTCGGGACTTTTATAAATGAGCAGTTCTTC	CASSPLGTFINEQFF	TRBV18	TRBJ2-1	NA	NA
TGTGCCAGCAGCTTTTGGACAGCCTCCTACGAGCAGTACTTC	CASSFWTASYEQYF	TRBV7-2	TRBJ2-7	NA	many
TGTGCCAGCAGTATCAGGGTGAACGAGCAGTACTTC	CASSIRVNEQYF	TRBV2	TRBJ2-7	NA	many
TGCAGTGCCCGTTCTACTGGGACCCCGAACCGCGAGCAGTACTTC	CSARSTGTPNREQYF	TRBV20-1	TRBJ2-7	NA	many
TGTGCCAGCAGCGTAGCCAGCGGGAGCACAGATACGCAGTATTTT	CASSVASGSTDTQYF	TRBV9	TRBJ2-3	NA	many
TGTGCCAGCAGAAGGACTCAGTTCACAGATACGCAGTATTTT	CASRRTQFTDTQYF	TRBV4-2	TRBJ2-3	NA	many
TGCAGCGTTGAAATTCGGCGTGACACTGAAGCTTTCTTT	CSVEIRRDTEAFF	TRBV29-1	TRBJ1-1	NA	NA
TGTGCCAGCAGTTTAAATCCTGCTAGCAATCAGCCCCAGCATTTT	CASSLNPASNQPQHF	TRBV12-3/TRBV12-4	TRBJ1-5	NA	NA
TGTGCCAGCAGCTTAGACAGGCGGAGGGGGACCCAGTACTTC	CASSLDRRRGTQYF	TRBV7-2	TRBJ2-5	NA	many
TGTGCCAGCAGTCAAGCCGGCGTCTATGGCTACACCTTC	CASSQAGVYGYTF	TRBV6-5	TRBJ1-2	NA	many
TGCAGTGCTCCTCTTACTACAGCAGATACGCAGTATTTT	CSAPLTTADTQYF	TRBV20-1	TRBJ2-3	NA	NA
TGTGCCAGCGTCGGGGAGGCTGAAGCTTTCTTT	CASVGEAEAFF	TRBV7-9	TRBJ1-1	NA	few
TGTGCCAGCAGCTTGGTGATGACTGAAGCTTTCTTT	CASSLVMTEAFF	TRBV5-5	TRBJ1-1	NA	NA
TGCAGCGTAGAACCTGAACCCTCGAAGAATAATGAGCAGTTCTTC	CSVEPEPSKNNEQFF	TRBV29-1	TRBJ2-1	NA	many
TGCGCCAGCAGTGAAGGCGGACAGGGGGCAGAGACCCAGTACTTC	CASSEGGQGAETQYF	TRBV10-1	TRBJ2-5	TRBD1	NA
TGTGCCAGCAGCCAAGGTCAGGGGGACAATCAGCCCCAGCATTTT	CASSQGQGDNQPQHF	TRBV3-1	TRBJ1-5	TRBD1	many
TGTGCCAGCATCCCGGGGGGCATTATTCATCGTGCACCCTACAATGAGCAGTTCTTC	CASIPGGIIHRAPYNEQFF	TRBV21-1	TRBJ2-1	NA	many
TGTGCCAGCAGCCATAGGGACAGACCACCCCTCCACTTT	CASSHRDRPPLHF	TRBV14	TRBJ1-6	TRBD1	many
TGCGCCAGCAGCACCCCCGGGGGCGTACGGACCCAGTTCTTC	CASSTPGGVRTQFF	TRBV5-1	TRBJ2-1	NA	NA
TGCAGTGCTAGAGATATAGCGGGAGGGCCTTTAATTCGTGAGCAGTTCTTC	CSARDIAGGPLIREQFF	TRBV20-1	TRBJ2-1	TRBD2	many